The T cell receptor beta chain described here comes from a study of CD8+ T cells in alopecia areata. Study-wide results and caveats: In scalp samples, resident alphabeta T cells of normal skin are also sequenced.

The authors extracted RNA and reverse transcribed it into cDNA as the sequencing template. Sequencing used immunoSEQ multiplex PCR; TCRdb keeps in-frame clones, though not all of them. The table includes 150,000 to 200,000 clones, 55% detected once. The CDR3 runs to 12 residues. Per the germline V gene, CDR1 is SQVTM and CDR2 is ANQGSEA. The V end was cut by 5 bases, the J end by 5 bases, with 10 bases between. Sorting from PBMCs produced CD4+ and CD8+ T cells. This clone was found a few times. Its antigen is unidentified. Sequences were obtained from CD4+ T cells sorted from blood. The gene calls are TRBV29-1 and TRBJ2-1; D unclear. This receptor was obtained from a human donor in good health. The CDR3 nucleotides are TGCAGCGTTATCCAGCCGAACAATGAGCAGTTCTTC. It is translated as CSVIQPNNEQFF.